A single sample gave rise to the 9 T cell receptor beta chains below, sequenced in a study of blood T cell repertoires in COVID-19. TCRdb keeps only in-frame clones here, not all; method: immunoSEQ multiplex PCR. The sample records 310,000 or so clones, roughly 90% being singletons. The sample comprised PBMCs or T cells enriched from blood (not recorded which). These receptors originate from a young woman who had recovered from COVID-19.

The chain links TRBV9 to TRBJ1-1, with D maybe TRBD1 (6 bases). Germline V CDR1 and CDR2: SGDLS, YYNGEE. The CDR3 runs 14 residues. The V end was cut by 2 bases, the J end by 4 bases, with 12 bases between. CDR3 loop: CASSVATGGTEAFF. The CDR3 nucleotides read TGTGCCAGCAGCGTGGCGACAGGTGGCACTGAAGCTTTCTTT.

Of note for this clone: Other DNA sequences in the sample encode the same CDR3. DNA of the CDR3: TGTGCCAGTAGTATAACAGGTACTAGCACAGATACGCAGTATTTT. Protein: CASSITGTSTDTQYF. The chain links TRBV19 to TRBJ2-3; TRBD1 is a possible D gene (5 bases). The CDR3 consists of 15 residues. Germline V gene sequence: CDR1 LNHDA, CDR2 SQIVND (reference sequence). The V gene lost 2 bases and the J gene lost 0 bases, with 9 bases spanning the gap.

This clone was recorded once. J is TRBJ2-2 and V is TRBV7-6; no clear D. CDR3 size: 16 residues. The germline V gene has CDR1 SGHVS and CDR2 FNYEAQ. Trimming removed 1 base from V and 1 base from J, with 10 bases in between. CDR3 sequence reads: CASSLGALGNTGELFF. CDR3 DNA: TGTGCCAGCAGCTTAGGGGCACTCGGGAACACCGGGGAGCTGTTTTTT.

The chain employs TRBV6-5 and TRBJ2-1; D is ambiguous. There are 14 residues in the CDR3. The germline CDR1 and CDR2 sequences are MNHEY and SVGAGI. V lost 7 bases and J lost 4, with 14 bases in between. This CDR3 is CASTSRPSYNEQFF. The CDR3 DNA follows: TGTGCCAGCACCTCCCGTCCCAGTTACAATGAGCAGTTCTTC.

A few counts support this clone. The chain uses TRBV28 and TRBJ1-1; TRBD1 aligns across 7 bases. The J segment lost 1 base and the V segment lost 7 bases, leaving 9 bases of the junction unmatched. This CDR3 has 15 residues. Germline loops: CDR1 MDHEN, CDR2 SYDVKM. CDR3 bases: TGTGCCAGCAACGTACCCGGGACAGCGAACACTGAAGCTTTCTTT. Protein product: CASNVPGTANTEAFF.

The J gene is TRBJ2-1, the V gene TRBV28; 9 nucleotides agree with TRBD1. Germline CDR1 is MDHEN and CDR2 is SYDVKM. V dropped 6 bases and J dropped 5; count of bases not matched to a gene: 20. The CDR3 sequence is 19 residues long. DNA of the CDR3: TGTGCCAGCAGATATAGAATCGTCCCGGGACAGGGTATAAACAATGAGCAGTTCTTC. Amino acids: CASRYRIVPGQGINNEQFF.

The chain links TRBV11-3 to TRBJ2-1, with TRBD2 identical over 7 bases. The trim removed 1 base at V and 7 bases at J, leaving 10 bases unmatched. The germline V gene encodes CDR1 SGHNT and CDR2 YENEEA. The CDR3 extends over 16 amino acids. The CDR3 reads CASSLVAGAFANEQFF. The CDR3 region has the DNA TGTGCCAGCAGCTTAGTTGCGGGAGCGTTCGCGAATGAGCAGTTCTTC.

The chain joins TRBV20-1 to TRBJ2-3; possibly TRBD1 for D (5 bases). This CDR3 has 11 residues. The germline gives CDR1 DFQATT, CDR2 SNEGSKA (reference sequence). The germline V and J ends were trimmed by 4 bases and 6 bases, with 8 bases remaining between them. The CDR3 region is CSAIKGDTQYF. In nucleotides, the CDR3 is TGCAGTGCTATAAAGGGGGATACGCAGTATTTT.

The CDR3 sequence: CASSQQGQYTDTQYF. The CDR3 nucleotides read TGCGCCAGCAGCCAACAAGGACAGTACACAGATACGCAGTATTTT. V usage is TRBV4-3 and J usage is TRBJ2-3; D might be TRBD1 (6 bases). Trimming took 2 bases from V and 2 from J, leaving 11 bases between them. The germline CDR1 and CDR2 sequences are LGHNA and YSLEER. CDR3 length: 15 amino acids.